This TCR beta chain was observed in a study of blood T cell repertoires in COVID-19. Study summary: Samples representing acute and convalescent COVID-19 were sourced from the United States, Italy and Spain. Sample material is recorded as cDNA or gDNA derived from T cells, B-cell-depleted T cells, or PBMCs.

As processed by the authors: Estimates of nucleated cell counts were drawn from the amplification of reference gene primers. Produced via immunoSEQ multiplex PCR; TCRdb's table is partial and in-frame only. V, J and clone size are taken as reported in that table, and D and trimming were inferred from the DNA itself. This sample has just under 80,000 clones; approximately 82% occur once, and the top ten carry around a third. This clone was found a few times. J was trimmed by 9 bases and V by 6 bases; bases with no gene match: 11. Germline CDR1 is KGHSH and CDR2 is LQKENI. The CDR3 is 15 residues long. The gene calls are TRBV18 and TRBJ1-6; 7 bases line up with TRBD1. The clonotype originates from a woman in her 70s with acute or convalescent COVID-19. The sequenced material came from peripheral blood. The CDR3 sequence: CASSPFSQGGSPLHF. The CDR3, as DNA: TGTGCCAGCTCCCCATTCTCCCAGGGGGGTTCACCCCTCCACTTT.